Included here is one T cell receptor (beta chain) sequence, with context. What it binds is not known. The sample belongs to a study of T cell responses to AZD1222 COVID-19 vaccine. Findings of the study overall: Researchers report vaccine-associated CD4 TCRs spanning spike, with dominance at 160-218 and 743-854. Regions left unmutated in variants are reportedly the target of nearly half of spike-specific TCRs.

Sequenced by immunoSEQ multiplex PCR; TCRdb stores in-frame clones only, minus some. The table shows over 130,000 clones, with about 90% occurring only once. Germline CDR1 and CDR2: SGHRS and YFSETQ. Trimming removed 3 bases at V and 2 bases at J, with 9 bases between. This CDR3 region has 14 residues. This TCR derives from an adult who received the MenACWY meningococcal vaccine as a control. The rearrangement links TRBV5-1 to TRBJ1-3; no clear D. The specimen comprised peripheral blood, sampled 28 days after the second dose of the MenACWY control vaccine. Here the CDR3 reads CASSSGGAGNTIYF. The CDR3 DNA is TGCGCCAGCAGCTCAGGAGGTGCTGGAAACACCATATATTTT.